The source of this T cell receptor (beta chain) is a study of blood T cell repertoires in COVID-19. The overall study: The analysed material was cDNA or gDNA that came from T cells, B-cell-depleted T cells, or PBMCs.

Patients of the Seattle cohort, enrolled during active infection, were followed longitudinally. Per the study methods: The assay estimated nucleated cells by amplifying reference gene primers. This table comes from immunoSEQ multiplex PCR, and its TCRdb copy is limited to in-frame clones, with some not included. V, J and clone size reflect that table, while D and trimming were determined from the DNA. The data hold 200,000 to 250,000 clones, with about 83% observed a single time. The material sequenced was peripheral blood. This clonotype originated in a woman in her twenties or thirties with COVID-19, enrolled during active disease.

CDR3 DNA sequence: TGTGCCACTCGGACAGGGAGCACAGATACGCAGTATTTT. Protein: CATRTGSTDTQYF. V usage is TRBV10-3 and J usage is TRBJ2-3, with 8 bases that match TRBD1. Trimming at V came to 10 bases and at J to 0 bases, leaving 3 bases not matched to a gene. Germline assignment: CDR1 ENHRY and CDR2 SYGVKD. This CDR3 is 13 amino acids long.